This is a list of T cell receptor beta chains from one sample in a study of cytomegalovirus exposure and HLA in healthy donors. The table came from immunoSEQ multiplex PCR; TCRdb's copy has only in-frame clones and leaves some out. This table holds 150,000 to 200,000 clones, around nine tenths found once. The specimen was PBMCs. The receptors were sampled from a woman younger than 35 in good health and CMV-seronegative. CDR3s include the opening cysteine and the closing phenylalanine or tryptophan. The order of the fields is CDR3 length, V gene, D gene, clone size, J gene, CDR3 DNA, CDR3 protein. A D gene is named only where the DNA matches it firmly. Size values are once, few and many counts, or a class for expanded clones, and some rows have none.

16	TRBV19	TRBD1	once	TRBJ1-1	TGTGCCAGTAGTCCCAGGACAGGGTCTTTGAACACTGAAGCTTTCTTT	CASSPRTGSLNTEAFF
13	TRBV27	TRBD1	-	TRBJ1-2	TGTGCCAGCAGGGACAGGGGGTCCTATGGCTACACCTTC	CASRDRGSYGYTF
16	TRBV6-1	TRBD1	-	TRBJ2-5	TGTGCCAGCAGTGAACAACAGGGGGGAATTCAAGAGACCCAGTACTTC	CASSEQQGGIQETQYF
13	TRBV10-3	TRBD1	-	TRBJ2-7	TGTGCCATCAGTGAAAGACAGGGCTACGAGCAGTACTTC	CAISERQGYEQYF
17	TRBV19	-	-	TRBJ2-5	TGTGCCAGTAGCCCCCACGGTTGGGGGGAGGTTGAAGAGACCCAGTACTTC	CASSPHGWGEVEETQYF
14	TRBV11-2	-	-	TRBJ2-5	TGTGCCAGCAGCTCCCTAAGGAGAACAGAGACCCAGTACTTC	CASSSLRRTETQYF
16	TRBV7-9	TRBD2	-	TRBJ2-7	TGTGCCAGCAGCTTAGTATCGGGGGGAGTCTCCTACGAGCAGTACTTC	CASSLVSGGVSYEQYF
12	TRBV6-6	-	-	TRBJ2-5	TGTGCCAGCAGTGCGGGATGGGAGACCCAGTACTTC	CASSAGWETQYF
14	TRBV27	-	-	TRBJ2-3	TGTGCCAGGAAGGGGCCGAGCCCACCAGATACGCAGTATTTT	CARKGPSPPDTQYF
15	TRBV15	TRBD1	-	TRBJ2-2	TGTGCCACCAGCACAGGGACAGGGAAAACCGGGGAGCTGTTTTTT	CATSTGTGKTGELFF
17	TRBV7-9	-	-	TRBJ2-4	TGTGCCAGCAGCACCACGAGTCTGGGAGTAACCAAAAACATTCAGTACTTC	CASSTTSLGVTKNIQYF
15	TRBV5-4	-	-	TRBJ1-4	TGTGCCAGCAGCTCTATTTCTGCAACTAATGAAAAACTGTTTTTT	CASSSISATNEKLFF
15	TRBV21-1	-	-	TRBJ2-7	TGTGCCAGCAGCCTTCGGACTTTAACGTCCTACGAGCAGTACTTC	CASSLRTLTSYEQYF
15	TRBV2	-	-	TRBJ1-1	TGTGCCAGCAGTGAAAACTCGCGGAGGAACACTGAAGCTTTCTTT	CASSENSRRNTEAFF
13	TRBV19	-	-	TRBJ2-7	TGTGCCAGTACACCGTCCGGCTCCTACGAGCAGTACTTC	CASTPSGSYEQYF
14	TRBV7-9	-	-	TRBJ1-1	TGTGCCAGCGGCGCCTCGGAGGGATACACTGAAGCTTTCTTT	CASGASEGYTEAFF
17	TRBV4-1	-	-	TRBJ1-2	TGCGCCAGCAGCCAATGGGCCCCAGGGTCAATCGAAAGGGGCTACACCTTC	CASSQWAPGSIERGYTF
15	TRBV5-1	TRBD2	-	TRBJ2-1	TGCGCCAGCAGCTTGCTAGCGGGAGATTTAGGTGAGCAGTTCTTC	CASSLLAGDLGEQFF
17	TRBV19	TRBD1	once	TRBJ1-2	TGTGCCAGTAGTATAGCCAACAGGGGAACTCAAGGATATGGCTACACCTTC	CASSIANRGTQGYGYTF
15	TRBV2	-	-	TRBJ1-2	TGTGCCAGCAGTGAAAGCAAGGGGATCAACTATGGCTACACCTTC	CASSESKGINYGYTF
15	TRBV7-8	-	-	TRBJ2-7	TGTGCCAGCACATACCTTGGGACTGGGTTCTACGAGCAGTACTTC	CASTYLGTGFYEQYF
14	TRBV10-2	-	-	TRBJ1-1	TGCGCCAGCAGTGAGAGAGAGAAGAACACTGAAGCTTTCTTT	CASSEREKNTEAFF
15	TRBV6-6	TRBD2	-	TRBJ2-3	TGTGCCAGCAGTGGGGACTGGGGAGGGCCAGATACGCAGTATTTT	CASSGDWGGPDTQYF
14	TRBV7-2	TRBD2	-	TRBJ2-1	TGTGCCAGCAGCTTAGAGGGACTAGCGGGAGTCGAGTTCTTC	CASSLEGLAGVEFF
16	TRBV9	-	once	TRBJ1-3	TGTGCCAGCAGCGTCGTGGTATCGGGGTCTGGAAACACCATATATTTT	CASSVVVSGSGNTIYF
18	TRBV11-2	TRBD2	-	TRBJ2-7	TGTGCCAGCAGCCCCGGGACTAGCGGGAGGCACAGCTCCTACGAGCAGTACTTC	CASSPGTSGRHSSYEQYF
17	TRBV18	-	-	TRBJ2-2	TGTGCCAGCTCTCGGTTTAACCAGGACAGAGCCACCGGGGAGCTGTTTTTT	CASSRFNQDRATGELFF
14	TRBV6-1	-	-	TRBJ1-2	TGTGCCAGCAGTCGACTGTATACCTCTATGGCTATCACCTTC	CASSRLYTSMAITF
13	TRBV12-5	-	-	TRBJ2-7	TGTGCTAGTGGTTCCCACAACATCTACGAGCAGTACTTC	CASGSHNIYEQYF
13	TRBV19	TRBD1	-	TRBJ1-5	TGTGCCAGTAGGGAGACAGGGAATCAGCCCCAGCATTTT	CASRETGNQPQHF
17	TRBV4-1	TRBD1	-	TRBJ1-2	TGCGCCAGCAGCCAACCCGCCCCCGGACAGGGGGACTATGGCTACACCTTC	CASSQPAPGQGDYGYTF
18	TRBV10-3	-	-	TRBJ1-1	TGTGCCATCAGTGAGCCCAGTTTCGCAGGGCTGAAGAACACTGAAGCTTTCTTT	CAISEPSFAGLKNTEAFF
16	TRBV27	TRBD1	-	TRBJ2-2	TGTGCCAGCAGTACCCGACAGGGGGCGAACACCGGGGAGCTGTTTTTT	CASSTRQGANTGELFF
16	TRBV29-1	TRBD1	-	TRBJ2-1	TGCAGCGTTGAAGGGCCGGACAGGGGGTTTGACAATGAGCAGTTCTTC	CSVEGPDRGFDNEQFF
16	TRBV5-6	TRBD1	-	TRBJ1-3	TGTGCCAGCAGCGGGGACAGGGGAATCTCTGGAAACACCATATATTTT	CASSGDRGISGNTIYF
18	TRBV4-1	-	-	TRBJ2-7	TGCGCCAGCAGCCCAGAGCTTACCCGGGACACACGAAACTACGAGCAGTACTTC	CASSPELTRDTRNYEQYF
15	TRBV6-5	TRBD1	-	TRBJ2-7	TGTGCCAGCAGACCCCCGGGACAGGGGATGCACGAGCAGTACTTC	CASRPPGQGMHEQYF
15	TRBV5-6	TRBD1	once	TRBJ2-7	TGTGCCAGCAGCCTTCGGACGGCAGGGGGCTACGAGCAGTACTTC	CASSLRTAGGYEQYF
17	TRBV4-3	TRBD2	-	TRBJ2-2	TGCGCCAGCAGCCAAGCAACTAGCGGACATAACACCGGGGAGCTGTTTTTT	CASSQATSGHNTGELFF
14	TRBV30	-	-	TRBJ1-5	TGTGCCTGGAGTGAGGCAGGAGGTCCTAGGCCCCAGCATTTT	CAWSEAGGPRPQHF
14	TRBV9	-	-	TRBJ2-2	TGTGCCAGCAGCGTACAGGGCAACACCGGGGAGCTGTTTTTT	CASSVQGNTGELFF
14	TRBV5-4	TRBD1	-	TRBJ2-1	TGTGCCAGCCGCAAGGGGACAGGGGCCAATGAGCAGTTCTTC	CASRKGTGANEQFF
13	TRBV7-9	-	once	TRBJ1-5	TGTGCCAGCAGCCTAACTCCTTTTCAGCCCCAGCATTTT	CASSLTPFQPQHF
16	TRBV5-1	TRBD1	-	TRBJ2-7	TGCGCCAGCAGCTTCACCGGGACAGGGGTTTTATACGAGCAGTACTTC	CASSFTGTGVLYEQYF
15	TRBV4-1	TRBD1	once	TRBJ2-7	TGCGCCAGCAGCCAAGGGGGGACAGCCACCTACGAGCAGTACTTC	CASSQGGTATYEQYF
16	TRBV7-3	TRBD2	-	TRBJ2-3	TGTGCCAGCAGCATTACTAGCGGGGGACCCTTAGGGACGCAGTATTTT	CASSITSGGPLGTQYF
13	TRBV7-6	TRBD1	-	TRBJ1-6	TGTGCCAGCAGCCCGGACAGGGTTCGACCCCTCCACTTT	CASSPDRVRPLHF
15	TRBV9	-	few	TRBJ1-2	TGTGCCAGCAGCTTCGGAGTAAGGTTGGACTATGGCTACACCTTC	CASSFGVRLDYGYTF
14	TRBV10-3	TRBD1	-	TRBJ1-1	TGTGCCTCCACCACCGACAGGGCTGGCCCTGAAGCTTTCTTT	CASTTDRAGPEAFF
17	TRBV4-3	TRBD1	once	TRBJ1-1	TGCGCCAGCAGCCTTTTACCGGGACAGGGGCCGAACACTGAAGCTTTCTTT	CASSLLPGQGPNTEAFF
16	TRBV7-9	TRBD1	-	TRBJ1-4	TGTGCCAGCAGCTCCAGGGTGGGACAGGGAAAGGAAAAACTGTTTTTT	CASSSRVGQGKEKLFF
16	TRBV7-3	TRBD1	-	TRBJ1-1	TGTGCCAGCAGCCGGGGGCAAGGCAGGGGGTCGAGTGAAGCTTTCTTT	CASSRGQGRGSSEAFF
13	TRBV30	TRBD1	few	TRBJ2-5	TGTGCCTGGGACAGGGGGCGCCGAGAGACCCAGTACTTC	CAWDRGRRETQYF
15	TRBV7-2	TRBD1	-	TRBJ1-4	TGTGCCAGCAGCTTAACGACAGGGGGCGATGAAAAACTGTTTTTT	CASSLTTGGDEKLFF
15	TRBV19	-	-	TRBJ2-7	TGTGCCAGTAGTTGGGGAGTTGGGGATCCCTACGAGCAGTACTTC	CASSWGVGDPYEQYF